The entry below describes one T cell receptor beta chain. Its antigen is still unknown. The data derive from a study of shared clonotypes between healthy human individuals. Study conclusions and caveats: How much donors shared clonotypes was expected to be affected by sequencing depth.

The CDR3 spans 15 residues. CDR1 is MNHNS, CDR2 SASEGT, per germline. The V end lost 11 bases, the J end lost 6 bases, and 26 bases lay between the germline ends. Sorted-subset replicate PCRs used about 0.2 ug DNA, roughly 28,000 T cell genomes. Sequenced by immunoSEQ multiplex PCR; TCRdb stores in-frame clones only, minus some. The table lists hundreds of thousands of clones, 90% to 96% of them singletons. Division of CD4+ cells produced a CD45RA+ naive subset and a CD45RA-negative memory subset. Material for sequencing was naive CD4+ T cells sorted from blood. Documented subset: CD45RA+ positively selected. This chain links TRBV6-1 with TRBJ2-7; perhaps TRBD2 as D (6 bases). This sequence originates from a woman in her 30s in good health. The CDR3 DNA reads TGTGCCGGGGGGTCAGAAGTCTCTGCGTCGGTCGAGCAGTACTTC. Residues: CAGGSEVSASVEQYF.